This TCR beta chain was retrieved from a study of cytomegalovirus exposure and HLA in healthy donors. This CDR3 spans 12 amino acids. CDR1 and CDR2 from the germline V gene are SGHTA and FQGNSA. V gave up 2 bases and J gave up 5 bases, with 6 bases separating them. The study ran its PCR with 60 Vbeta and 13 Jbeta primers. The table came from immunoSEQ multiplex PCR; TCRdb's copy has only in-frame clones and leaves some out. The sample contains 150,000 to 200,000 clones, over 80% of which appear only once. Sequencing was done on a sample of PBMCs. The source is a human donor in good health. The chain is built from TRBV7-2 and TRBJ1-2; weak D call: TRBD1 (5 bases). The CDR3 sequence: CASSLPGYGYTF. The CDR3 nucleotides read TGTGCCAGCAGCTTACCAGGGTATGGCTACACCTTC.